This T cell receptor (beta chain) was recorded in a study of blood T cell repertoires in COVID-19. The overall study: Italy, Spain and the United States were the sources of the convalescent and acute COVID-19 samples.

Using immunoSEQ multiplex PCR, the repertoire was profiled, and TCRdb retains in-frame clones only, with some absent. The sample holds about 230,000 clones, around 83% seen once. Germline CDR1 SGHRS, CDR2 YFSETQ. V lost 4 bases to trimming and J lost 0 bases, with 5 bases between them. The CDR3 sequence is 13 residues long. The J gene is TRBJ1-5, the V gene TRBV5-1; D remains ambiguous. This sequence was found in a man in his forties with acute or convalescent COVID-19. The specimen sequenced was peripheral blood. This CDR3 is CASSRDSNQPQHF. CDR3 in DNA: TGCGCCAGCAGCCGAGATAGCAATCAGCCCCAGCATTTT.